This T cell receptor beta chain was found in a study of early T cells in non-severe SARS-CoV-2 infection. Study overall: RNA in bulk from unsorted whole blood was sequenced, and chains were unpaired.

Germline CDR1 MRHNA, CDR2 SNTAGT. Trimming took 0 bases from V and 0 from J; bases not matched to a gene: 0. The CDR3 runs 15 residues. Each CDR3 protein is one row after TCRdb ran MiXCR on the 5' RACE reads. The sample holds 40,000 to 50,000 distinct CDR3 sequences, 5.4% seen once. In this sample, this clonotype turned up many times. The source of this sequence is an adult who was a healthcare worker with PCR-confirmed SARS-CoV-2 infection or an uninfected control (not recorded which). This specimen consisted of whole blood, obtained at baseline. The gene calls are TRBV6-4 and TRBJ2-7, with 9 nucleotides matching TRBD2. The chain's CDR3 is CASSDSSGSSYEQYF. The CDR3 DNA reads TGTGCCAGCAGTGACTCTAGCGGGAGCTCCTACGAGCAGTACTTC.